This T cell receptor (beta chain) was documented in a study of TIL therapy for anti-PD-1-resistant metastatic lung cancer. As for the study in general: A handful of tumors were EGFR-mutant and two were ALK-rearranged.

Study-wide results and limits: The baseline peripheral repertoire was partially replaced by infused TIL clonotypes that later decayed.

This CDR3 region has 15 residues. Trimming left V 4 bases short and J 3 bases short, with 16 bases between. CDR1 is SGHDT and CDR2 is YYEEEE in the germline V gene. Sequencing used immunoSEQ v3. Libraries were sequenced to around 2 million read pairs (survey) or roughly 4.5-6.5 million (deep). Sequenced by immunoSEQ multiplex PCR; TCRdb stores in-frame clones only, minus some. The profile shows about 36,000 clones, about 70% of them singletons. Indicated time point: pre-treatment sample, taken before nivolumab and TIL therapy. A remark on this clone: The target antigen is unknown.

Specimen: blood, collected at baseline. The chain couples TRBV5-6 to TRBJ1-1; D not resolved. This receptor was obtained from a person between 30 and 80 years old with non-small cell lung cancer. CDR3 sequence reads: CASSQGGESYTEAFF. CDR3 coding DNA: TGTGCCAGCAGCCAAGGTGGGGAAAGCTACACTGAAGCTTTCTTT.